This T cell receptor (beta chain) was sequenced for a study of T cell clonotyping in hematopoietic cell transplantation. Notes on the study in general: After transplant, recipient diversity fell while pathologically expanded clonotypes grew through day 180. Few recipient clonotypes overlapped donors; over 95% were de novo at given depth.

Clones were sequenced by immunoSEQ multiplex PCR, and TCRdb holds only the in-frame ones, with some missing. The profile covers around 15,000 clones, with around 98% appearing a single time and roughly 4% taken by the ten largest. This clone was picked up one time. The antigen is undetermined. Germline assignment: CDR1 MNHEY and CDR2 SVGAGI. The germline V and J ends were trimmed by 0 bases and 7 bases, with 7 bases remaining between them. This CDR3 comprises 13 residues. The chain links TRBV6-5 to TRBJ1-5; the D gene is possibly TRBD1 (6 bases). Source: peripheral blood mononuclear cells, taken 30 days after allogeneic stem cell transplant. The receptor was isolated from a female patient aged 50 to 60 who had an allogeneic stem cell transplant from an unrelated donor, so T cells may come from the graft donor. Some clones in this sample may be carry-over from other donors' samples. CDR3 coding DNA: TGTGCCAGCAGTTACTCGAGGGGGCAGCCCCAGCATTTT. This encodes CASSYSRGQPQHF.